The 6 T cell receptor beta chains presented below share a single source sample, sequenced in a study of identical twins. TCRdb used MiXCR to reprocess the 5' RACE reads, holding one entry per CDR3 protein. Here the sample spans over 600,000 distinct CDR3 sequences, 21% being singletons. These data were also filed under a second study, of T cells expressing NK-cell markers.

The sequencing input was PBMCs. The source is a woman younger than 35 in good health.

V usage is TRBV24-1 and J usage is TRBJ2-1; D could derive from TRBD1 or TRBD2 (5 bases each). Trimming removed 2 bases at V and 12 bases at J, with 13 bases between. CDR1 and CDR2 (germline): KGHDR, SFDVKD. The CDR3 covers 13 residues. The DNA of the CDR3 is TGTGCCACCAGTGATTCGGGGCTACCTGGGCAGTTCTTC. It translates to CATSDSGLPGQFF.

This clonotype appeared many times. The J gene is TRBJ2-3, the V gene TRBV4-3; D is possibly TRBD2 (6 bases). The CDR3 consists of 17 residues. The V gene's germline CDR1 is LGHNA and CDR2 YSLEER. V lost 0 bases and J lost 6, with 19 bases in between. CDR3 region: CASSQEPGRRGGDTQYF. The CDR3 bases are TGCGCCAGCAGCCAAGAACCGGGGAGGAGAGGCGGGGATACGCAGTATTTT.

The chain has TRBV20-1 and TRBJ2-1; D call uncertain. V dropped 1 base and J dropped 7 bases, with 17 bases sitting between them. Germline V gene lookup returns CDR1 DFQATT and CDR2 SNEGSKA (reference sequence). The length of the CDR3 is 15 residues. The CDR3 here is CSARGGPARWNEQFF. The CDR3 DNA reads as TGCAGTGCTAGAGGCGGTCCAGCTCGTTGGAATGAGCAGTTCTTC.

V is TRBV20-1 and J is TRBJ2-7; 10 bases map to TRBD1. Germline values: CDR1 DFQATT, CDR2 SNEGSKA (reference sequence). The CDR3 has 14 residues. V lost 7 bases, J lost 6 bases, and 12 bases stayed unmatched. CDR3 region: CSVTLPRDRGEQYF. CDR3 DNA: TGCAGTGTCACACTCCCTAGGGACAGGGGCGAGCAGTACTTC.

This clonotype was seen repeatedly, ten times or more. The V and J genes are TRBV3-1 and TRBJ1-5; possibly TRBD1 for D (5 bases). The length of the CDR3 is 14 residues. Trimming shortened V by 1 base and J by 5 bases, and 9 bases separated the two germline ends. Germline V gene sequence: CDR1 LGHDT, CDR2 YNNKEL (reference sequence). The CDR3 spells CASSQGRGYQPQHF. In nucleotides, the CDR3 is TGTGCCAGCAGCCAAGGACGGGGCTATCAGCCCCAGCATTTT.

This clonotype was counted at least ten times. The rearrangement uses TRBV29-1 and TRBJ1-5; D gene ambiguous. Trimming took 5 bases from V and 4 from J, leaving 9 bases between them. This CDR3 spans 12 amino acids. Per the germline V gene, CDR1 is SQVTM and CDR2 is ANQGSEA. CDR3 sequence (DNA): TGCAGCGTTTCTGGGGTTAATCAGCCCCAGCATTTT. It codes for CSVSGVNQPQHF.